This TCR beta chain is from a study of human T cells and chemical hapten exposure. This clonotype appeared many times. V shed 0 bases, J shed 0 bases, and the junction held 10 bases outside the gene matches. The CDR3 extends over 20 amino acids. Looked up from germline, CDR1 is DFQATT and CDR2 is SNEGSKA (reference sequence). TCRdb re-analysed the RACE reads in MiXCR, keeping a single row per CDR3 protein. The sample includes about 77,000 distinct CDR3 sequences, around 9.4% seen only once; the top ten take 1.7%. As to time point: healthy volunteer bleed at 6 weeks. Unfractionated whole blood was the source from which total RNA was extracted.

Sequencing was carried out using whole blood. The receptor was derived from a female donor in good health. Some clones in this sample may be carry-over from other donors' samples. The chain couples TRBV20-1 to TRBJ2-1, with TRBD2 identical over 14 bases. DNA for the CDR3: TGCAGTGCTAGAGACCATGGGACTAGCGGGGGCCCGAGCTCCTACAATGAGCAGTTCTTC. Its protein product is CSARDHGTSGGPSSYNEQFF.